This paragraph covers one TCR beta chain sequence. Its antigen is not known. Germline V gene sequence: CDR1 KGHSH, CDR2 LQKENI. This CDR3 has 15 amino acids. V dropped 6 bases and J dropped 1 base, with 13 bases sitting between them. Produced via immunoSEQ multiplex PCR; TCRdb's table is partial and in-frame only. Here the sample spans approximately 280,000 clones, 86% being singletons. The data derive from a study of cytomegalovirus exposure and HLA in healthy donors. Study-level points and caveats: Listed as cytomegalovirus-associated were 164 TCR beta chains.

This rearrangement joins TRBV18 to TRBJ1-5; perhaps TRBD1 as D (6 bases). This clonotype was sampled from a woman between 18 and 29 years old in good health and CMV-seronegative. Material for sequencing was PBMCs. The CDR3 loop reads CASSPKTGSNQPQHF. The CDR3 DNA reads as TGTGCCAGCTCTCCTAAAACAGGGAGCAATCAGCCCCAGCATTTT.